This T cell receptor (beta chain) was sequenced during a study of OX40 agonist ivuxolimab in advanced cancers. Study-level information: Among those enrolled, mean age was 60 years (range roughly 23 to 79) and about 82% were male.

This clone was seen a few times. In germline, CDR1 is SGHVS, CDR2 FQNEAQ. This CDR3 comprises 14 residues. V lost 4 bases, J lost 3 bases, and 6 bases stayed unmatched. The repertoire was sequenced with immunoSEQ multiplex PCR; TCRdb's copy has only in-frame clones and lacks some. Among about 90,000 clones, approximately 91% were seen once, and the ten largest hold about 0.35%. The source material was CD4+ or CD8+ T cells sorted from blood, sampled in a trial of the OX40 agonist ivuxolimab. V is TRBV7-8 and J is TRBJ2-7; 7 positions agree with TRBD1. The sequence came from an adult with an advanced solid tumor such as melanoma, head and neck, liver or kidney cancer. Here the CDR3 DNA reads TGTGCCAGCAGCTCAACGGGACAGAGCTACGAGCAGTACTTC. This translates into CASSSTGQSYEQYF.